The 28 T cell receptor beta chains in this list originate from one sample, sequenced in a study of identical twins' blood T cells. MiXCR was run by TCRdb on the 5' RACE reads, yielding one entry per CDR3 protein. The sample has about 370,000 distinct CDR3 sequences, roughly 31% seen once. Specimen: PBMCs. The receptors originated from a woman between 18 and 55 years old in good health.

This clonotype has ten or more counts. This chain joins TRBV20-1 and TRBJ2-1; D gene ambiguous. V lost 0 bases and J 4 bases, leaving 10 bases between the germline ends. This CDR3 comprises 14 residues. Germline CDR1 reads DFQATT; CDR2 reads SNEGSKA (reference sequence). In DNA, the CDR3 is TGCAGTGCTAGAGAGCCCCGCGGATACAATGAGCAGTTCTTC. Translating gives CSAREPRGYNEQFF.

This CDR3 is CSAPDSVGYGYTF. Here the CDR3 DNA reads TGCAGCGCCCCGGACAGTGTTGGATATGGCTACACCTTC. This chain uses TRBV29-1 with TRBJ1-2, with a tentative D call TRBD1 (6 bases). The CDR3 has 13 amino acids. The germline V gene encodes CDR1 SQVTM and CDR2 ANQGSEA. Trimming removed 7 bases at V and 5 bases at J, with 17 bases between.

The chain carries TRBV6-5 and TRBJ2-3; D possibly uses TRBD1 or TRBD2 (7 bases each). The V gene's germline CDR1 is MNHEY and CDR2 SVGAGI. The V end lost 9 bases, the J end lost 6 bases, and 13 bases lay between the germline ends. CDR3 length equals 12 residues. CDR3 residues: CASQGGADTQYF. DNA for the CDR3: TGTGCCAGTCAGGGGGGGGCCGATACGCAGTATTTT.

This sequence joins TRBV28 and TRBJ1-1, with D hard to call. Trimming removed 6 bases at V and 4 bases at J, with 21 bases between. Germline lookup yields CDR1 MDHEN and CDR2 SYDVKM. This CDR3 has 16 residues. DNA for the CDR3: TGTGCCAGCAGAATACCTCGACGGCGGAGGGCCACTGAAGCTTTCTTT. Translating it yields CASRIPRRRRATEAFF.

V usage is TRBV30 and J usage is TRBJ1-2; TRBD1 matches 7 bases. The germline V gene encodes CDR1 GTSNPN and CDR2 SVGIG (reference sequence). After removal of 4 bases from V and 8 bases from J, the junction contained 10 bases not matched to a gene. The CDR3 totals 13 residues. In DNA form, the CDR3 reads TGTGCCTGGACGACGACAGGGCTCGAGGGCTACACCTTC. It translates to CAWTTTGLEGYTF.

The CDR3 region has the DNA TGTGCCAGCAGCCAAGACGCTGCGACAGGGGCGGCTTTCTTT. Amino acids: CASSQDAATGAAFF. The chain recombines TRBV14 with TRBJ1-1, with TRBD1 identical over 8 bases. The junction had 8 bases not matched to a gene; V was cut back by 0 bases and J by 11 bases. The CDR3 is made up of 14 amino acids. Germline loops: CDR1 SGHDN, CDR2 FVKESK.

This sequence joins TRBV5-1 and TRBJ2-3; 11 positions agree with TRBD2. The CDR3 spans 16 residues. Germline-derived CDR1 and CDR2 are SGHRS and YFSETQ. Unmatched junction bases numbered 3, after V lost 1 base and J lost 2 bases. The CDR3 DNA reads TGCGCCAGCAGCTTGCCTAGCGGGGGGCCCACAGATACGCAGTATTTT. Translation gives CASSLPSGGPTDTQYF. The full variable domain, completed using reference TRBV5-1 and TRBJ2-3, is KAGVTQTPRYLIKTRGQQVTLSCSPISGHRSVSWYQQTPGQGLQFLFEYFSETQRNKGNFPGRFSGRQFSNSRSEMNVSTLELGDSALYLCASSLPSGGPTDTQYFGPGTRLTVL.

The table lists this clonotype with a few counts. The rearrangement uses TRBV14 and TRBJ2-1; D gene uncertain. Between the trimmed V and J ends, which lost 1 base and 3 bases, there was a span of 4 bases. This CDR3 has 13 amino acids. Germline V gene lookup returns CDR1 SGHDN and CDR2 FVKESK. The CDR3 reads CASSQVNYNEQFF. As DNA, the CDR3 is TGTGCCAGCAGCCAAGTTAACTACAATGAGCAGTTCTTC.

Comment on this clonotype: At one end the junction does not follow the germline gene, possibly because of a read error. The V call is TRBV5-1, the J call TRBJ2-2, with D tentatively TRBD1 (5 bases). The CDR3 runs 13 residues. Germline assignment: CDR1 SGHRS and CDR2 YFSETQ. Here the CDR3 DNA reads TGCGCCAGCAGCTTGTCGGACACCAGGGAGCTGTTTTTT. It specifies CASSLSDTRELFF.

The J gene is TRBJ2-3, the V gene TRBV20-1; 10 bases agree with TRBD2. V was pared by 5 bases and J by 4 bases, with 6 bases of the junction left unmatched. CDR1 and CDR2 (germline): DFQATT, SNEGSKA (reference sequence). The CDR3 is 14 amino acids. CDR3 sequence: CSAALAGAPDTQYF. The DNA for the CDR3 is TGCAGTGCTGCGCTAGCGGGGGCGCCAGATACGCAGTATTTT.

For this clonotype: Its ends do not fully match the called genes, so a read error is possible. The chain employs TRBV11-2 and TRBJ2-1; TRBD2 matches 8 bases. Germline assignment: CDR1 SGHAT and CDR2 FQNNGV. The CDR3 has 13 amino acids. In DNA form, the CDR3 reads TGTACCAGCAGCTTGTCCTTAGCGGGGGAGCAGTTCTTC. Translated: CTSSLSLAGEQFF.

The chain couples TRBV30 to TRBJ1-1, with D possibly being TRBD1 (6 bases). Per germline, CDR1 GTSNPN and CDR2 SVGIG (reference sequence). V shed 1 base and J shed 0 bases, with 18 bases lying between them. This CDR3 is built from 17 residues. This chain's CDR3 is CAWSGGFGGLLNTEAFF. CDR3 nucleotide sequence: TGTGCCTGGAGTGGAGGGTTTGGGGGCCTTTTGAACACTGAAGCTTTCTTT.

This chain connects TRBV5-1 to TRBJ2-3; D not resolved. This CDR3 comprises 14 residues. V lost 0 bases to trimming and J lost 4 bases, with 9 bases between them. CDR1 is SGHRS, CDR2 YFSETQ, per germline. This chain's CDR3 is CASSLVADSDTQYF. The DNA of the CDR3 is TGCGCCAGCAGCTTGGTGGCGGATTCAGATACGCAGTATTTT.

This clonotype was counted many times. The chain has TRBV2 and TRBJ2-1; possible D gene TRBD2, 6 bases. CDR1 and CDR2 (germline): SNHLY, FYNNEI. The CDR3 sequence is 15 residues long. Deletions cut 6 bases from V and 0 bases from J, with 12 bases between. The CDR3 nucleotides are TGTGCCAGCAGCCGAGACGGGAGCTCCTACAATGAGCAGTTCTTC. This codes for CASSRDGSSYNEQFF.

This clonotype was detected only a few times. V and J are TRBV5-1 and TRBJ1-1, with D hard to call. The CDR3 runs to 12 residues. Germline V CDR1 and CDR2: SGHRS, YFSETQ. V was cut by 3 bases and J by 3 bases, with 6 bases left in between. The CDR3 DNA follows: TGCGCCAGCAGCTCGAAGGACACTGAAGCTTTCTTT. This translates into CASSSKDTEAFF.

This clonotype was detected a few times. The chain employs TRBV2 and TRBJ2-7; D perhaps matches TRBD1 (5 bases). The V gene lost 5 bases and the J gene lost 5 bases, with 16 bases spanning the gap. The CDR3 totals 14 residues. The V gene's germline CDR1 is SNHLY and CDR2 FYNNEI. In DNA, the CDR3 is TGTGCCAGCAGTTCCAGGGCTTTCGTGGACGAGCAGTACTTC. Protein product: CASSSRAFVDEQYF.

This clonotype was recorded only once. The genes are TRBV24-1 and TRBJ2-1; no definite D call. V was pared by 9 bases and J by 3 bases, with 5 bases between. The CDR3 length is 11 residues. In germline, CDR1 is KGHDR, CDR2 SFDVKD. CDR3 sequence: CATGYYNEQFF. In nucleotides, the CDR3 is TGTGCCACCGGATACTACAATGAGCAGTTCTTC.

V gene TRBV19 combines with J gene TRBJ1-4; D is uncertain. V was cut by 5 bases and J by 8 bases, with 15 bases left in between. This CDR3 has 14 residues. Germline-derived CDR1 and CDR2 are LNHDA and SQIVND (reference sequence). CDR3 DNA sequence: TGTGCCAGTAGTCGGGCCCGTGGTAAGGAAAAACTGTTTTTT. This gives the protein CASSRARGKEKLFF.

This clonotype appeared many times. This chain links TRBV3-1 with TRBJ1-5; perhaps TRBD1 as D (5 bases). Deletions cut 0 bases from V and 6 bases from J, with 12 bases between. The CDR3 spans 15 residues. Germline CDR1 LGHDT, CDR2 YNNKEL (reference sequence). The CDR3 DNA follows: TGTGCCAGCAGCCAAGAAGGCTGGGACGGTCAGCCCCAGCATTTT. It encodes CASSQEGWDGQPQHF.

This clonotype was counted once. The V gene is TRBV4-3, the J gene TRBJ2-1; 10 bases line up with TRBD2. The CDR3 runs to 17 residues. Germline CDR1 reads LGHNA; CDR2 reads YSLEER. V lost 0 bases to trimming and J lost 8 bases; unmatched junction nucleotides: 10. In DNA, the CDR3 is TGCGCCAGCAGCCAAGATCAGTCTAGCGGGAGTGGGGATGAGCAGTTCTTC. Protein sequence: CASSQDQSSGSGDEQFF.

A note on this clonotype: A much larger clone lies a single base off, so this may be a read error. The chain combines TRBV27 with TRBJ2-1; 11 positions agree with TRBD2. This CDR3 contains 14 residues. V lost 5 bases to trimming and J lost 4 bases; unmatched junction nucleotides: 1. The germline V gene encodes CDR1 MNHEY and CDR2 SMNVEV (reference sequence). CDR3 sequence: CASSVAGGYNEQFF. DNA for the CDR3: TGTGCCAGCAGTGTAGCGGGGGGGTACAATGAGCAGTTCTTC.

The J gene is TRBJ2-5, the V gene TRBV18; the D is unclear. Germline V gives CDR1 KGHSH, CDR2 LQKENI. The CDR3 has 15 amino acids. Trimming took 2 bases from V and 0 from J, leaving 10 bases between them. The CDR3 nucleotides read TGTGCCAGCTCACCAAGACACAACCACCAAGAGACCCAGTACTTC. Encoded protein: CASSPRHNHQETQYF.

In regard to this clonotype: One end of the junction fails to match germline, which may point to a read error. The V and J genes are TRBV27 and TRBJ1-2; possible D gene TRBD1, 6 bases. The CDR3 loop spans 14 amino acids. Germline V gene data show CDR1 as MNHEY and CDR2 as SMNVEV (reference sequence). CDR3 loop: CAISLTGSPRGYTF. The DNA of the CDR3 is TGTGCCATCAGTTTGACAGGCTCGCCGCGTGGCTACACCTTC.

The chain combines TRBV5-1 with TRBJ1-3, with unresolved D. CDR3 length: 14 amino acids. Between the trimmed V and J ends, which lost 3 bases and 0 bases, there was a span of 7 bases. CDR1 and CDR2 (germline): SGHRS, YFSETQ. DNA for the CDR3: TGCGCCAGCAGCTCTACAGTCTCTGGAAACACCATATATTTT. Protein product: CASSSTVSGNTIYF.

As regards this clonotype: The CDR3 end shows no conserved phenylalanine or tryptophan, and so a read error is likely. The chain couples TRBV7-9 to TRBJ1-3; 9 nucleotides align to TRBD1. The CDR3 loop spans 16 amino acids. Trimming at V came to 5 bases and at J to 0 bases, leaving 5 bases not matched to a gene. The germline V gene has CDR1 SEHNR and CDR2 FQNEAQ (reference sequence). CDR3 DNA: TGTGCCAGCAGCCACCGACAGGGGGACTCTGGAAACACCATATATTGT. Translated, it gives CASSHRQGDSGNTIYC.

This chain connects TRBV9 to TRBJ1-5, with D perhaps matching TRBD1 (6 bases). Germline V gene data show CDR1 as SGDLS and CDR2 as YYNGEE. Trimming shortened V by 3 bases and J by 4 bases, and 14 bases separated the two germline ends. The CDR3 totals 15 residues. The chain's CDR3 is CASSADGTRNQPQHF. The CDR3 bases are TGTGCCAGCAGCGCTGACGGGACAAGAAATCAGCCCCAGCATTTT.

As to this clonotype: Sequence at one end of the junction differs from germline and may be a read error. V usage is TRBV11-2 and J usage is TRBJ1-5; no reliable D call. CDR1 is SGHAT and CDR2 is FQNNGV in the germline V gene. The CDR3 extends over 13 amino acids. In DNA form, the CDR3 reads TGTGCCGGCAGCTTAGACCCCATCCAGCCCCAGCATTTT. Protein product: CAGSLDPIQPQHF.

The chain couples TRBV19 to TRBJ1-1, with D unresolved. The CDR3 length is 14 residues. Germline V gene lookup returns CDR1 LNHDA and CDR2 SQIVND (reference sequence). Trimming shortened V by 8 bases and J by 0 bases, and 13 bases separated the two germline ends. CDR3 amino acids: CASYSLGMNTEAFF. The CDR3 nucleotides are TGTGCCAGTTATTCCTTGGGGATGAACACTGAAGCTTTCTTT.